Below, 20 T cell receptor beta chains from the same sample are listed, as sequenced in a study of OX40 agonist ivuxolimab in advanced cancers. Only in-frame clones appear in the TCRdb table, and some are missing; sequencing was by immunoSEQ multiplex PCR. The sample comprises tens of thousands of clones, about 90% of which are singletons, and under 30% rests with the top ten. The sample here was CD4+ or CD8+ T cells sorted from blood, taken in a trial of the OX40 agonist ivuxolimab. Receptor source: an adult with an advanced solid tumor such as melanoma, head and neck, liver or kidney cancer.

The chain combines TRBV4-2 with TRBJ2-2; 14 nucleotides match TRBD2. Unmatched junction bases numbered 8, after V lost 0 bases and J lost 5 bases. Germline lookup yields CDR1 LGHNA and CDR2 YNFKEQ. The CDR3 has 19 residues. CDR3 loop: CASSQDGGLAGEGTGELFF. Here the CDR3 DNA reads TGTGCCAGCAGCCAAGATGGGGGACTAGCGGGAGAGGGGACCGGGGAGCTGTTTTTT.

CDR3 nucleotides: TGCGCCAGCAGCTTAGAGGGCCCTGAAGCTTTCTTT. This gives the protein CASSLEGPEAFF. V and J are TRBV5-1 and TRBJ1-1; D gene unclear. The ends were cut back, 2 bases at V and 6 bases at J, with 8 bases in the middle. Germline V lookup: CDR1 SGHRS, CDR2 YFSETQ. The length of the CDR3 is 12 residues.

CDR3 coding DNA: TGTGCCAGCAGCTCGTCGACAGCTGTGAACACTGAAGCTTTCTTT. Its translation is CASSSSTAVNTEAFF. This chain links TRBV7-9 with TRBJ1-1; tentative D call: TRBD1 (5 bases). Germline V gives CDR1 SEHNR, CDR2 FQNEAQ (reference sequence). Trimming stripped 4 bases from V and 0 bases from J, with 12 bases between. The CDR3 spans 15 residues.

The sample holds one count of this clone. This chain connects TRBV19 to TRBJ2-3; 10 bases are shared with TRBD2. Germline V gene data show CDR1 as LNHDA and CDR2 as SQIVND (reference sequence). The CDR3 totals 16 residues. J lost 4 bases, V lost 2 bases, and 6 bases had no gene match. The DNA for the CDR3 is TGTGCCAGTAGTATACAACCAGCGGGAGGGCCAGATACGCAGTATTTT. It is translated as CASSIQPAGGPDTQYF.

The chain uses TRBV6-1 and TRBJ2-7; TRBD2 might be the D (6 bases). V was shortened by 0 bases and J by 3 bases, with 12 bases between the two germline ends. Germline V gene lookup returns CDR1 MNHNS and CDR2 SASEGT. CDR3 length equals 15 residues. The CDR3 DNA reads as TGTGCCAGCAGTGAAGCGCCGGCGCGGGGCTACGAGCAGTACTTC. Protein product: CASSEAPARGYEQYF.

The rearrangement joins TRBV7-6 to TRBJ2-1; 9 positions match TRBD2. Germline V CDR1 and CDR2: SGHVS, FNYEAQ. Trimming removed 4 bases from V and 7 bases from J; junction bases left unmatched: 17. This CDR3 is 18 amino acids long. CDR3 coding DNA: TGTGCCAGCAGCTCAACCCAGAGCGGGAGGTCGGTATTGAATGAGCAGTTCTTC. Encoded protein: CASSSTQSGRSVLNEQFF. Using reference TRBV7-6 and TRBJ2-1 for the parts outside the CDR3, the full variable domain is GAGVSQSPRYKVTKRGQDVALRCDPISGHVSLYWYRQALGQGPEFLTYFNYEAQQDKSGLPNDRFSAERPEGSISTLTIQRTEQRDSAMYRCASSSTQSGRSVLNEQFFGPGTRLTVL.

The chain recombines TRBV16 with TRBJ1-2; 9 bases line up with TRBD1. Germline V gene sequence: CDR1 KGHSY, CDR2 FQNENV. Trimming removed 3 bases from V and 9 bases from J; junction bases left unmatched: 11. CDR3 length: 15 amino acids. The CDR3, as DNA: TGTGCCAGCAGCCATTCCGGGACAGGGCCTAGAAGCTACACCTTC. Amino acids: CASSHSGTGPRSYTF. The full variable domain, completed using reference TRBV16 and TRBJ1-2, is GEEVAQTPKHLVRGEGQKAKLYCAPIKGHSYVFWYQQVLKNEFKFLISFQNENVFDETGMPKERFSAKCLPNSPCSLEIQATKLEDSAVYFCASSHSGTGPRSYTFGSGTRLTVV.

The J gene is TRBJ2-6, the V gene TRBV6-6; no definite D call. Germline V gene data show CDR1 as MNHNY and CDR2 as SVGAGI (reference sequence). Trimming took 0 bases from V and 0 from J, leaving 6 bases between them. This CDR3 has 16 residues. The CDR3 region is CASSYSGYSGANVLTF. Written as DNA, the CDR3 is TGTGCCAGCAGTTACTCCGGCTACTCTGGGGCCAACGTCCTGACTTTC.

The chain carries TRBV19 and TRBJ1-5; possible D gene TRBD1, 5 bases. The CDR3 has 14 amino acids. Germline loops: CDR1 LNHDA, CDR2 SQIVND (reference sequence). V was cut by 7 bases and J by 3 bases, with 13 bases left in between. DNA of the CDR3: TGTGCCAGTAATCAGGGACGTGACAATCAGCCCCAGCATTTT. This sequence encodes CASNQGRDNQPQHF.

DNA of the CDR3: TGTGCCAGCAGCCGACGGAGGACACACGGAAACACCATATATTTT. Translating it yields CASSRRRTHGNTIYF. V and J are TRBV6-5 and TRBJ1-3; possible D gene TRBD1, 5 bases. Germline V gene lookup returns CDR1 MNHEY and CDR2 SVGAGI. There are 15 residues in the CDR3. The V end lost 6 bases, the J end lost 4 bases, and 16 bases lay between the germline ends.

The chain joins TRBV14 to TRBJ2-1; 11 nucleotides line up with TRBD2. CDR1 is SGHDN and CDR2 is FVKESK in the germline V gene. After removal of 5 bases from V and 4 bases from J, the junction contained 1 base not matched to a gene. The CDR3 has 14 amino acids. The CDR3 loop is CASSGTSGYNEQFF. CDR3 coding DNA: TGTGCCAGCAGCGGGACTAGCGGATACAATGAGCAGTTCTTC.

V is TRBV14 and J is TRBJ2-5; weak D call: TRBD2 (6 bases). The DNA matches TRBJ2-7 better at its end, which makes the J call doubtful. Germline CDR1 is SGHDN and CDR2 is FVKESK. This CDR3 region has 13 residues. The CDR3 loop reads CASSRDLVYEQYF. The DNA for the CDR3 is TGTGCCAGCAGCCGGGACTTGGTCTACGAGCAGTACTTC.

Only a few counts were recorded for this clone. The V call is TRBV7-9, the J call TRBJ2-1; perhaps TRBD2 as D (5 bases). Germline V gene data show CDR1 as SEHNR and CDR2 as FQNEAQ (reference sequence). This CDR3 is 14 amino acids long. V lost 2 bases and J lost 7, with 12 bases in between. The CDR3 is CASSLSLANNEQFF. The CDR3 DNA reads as TGTGCCAGCAGCTTAAGTCTAGCAAATAATGAGCAGTTCTTC.

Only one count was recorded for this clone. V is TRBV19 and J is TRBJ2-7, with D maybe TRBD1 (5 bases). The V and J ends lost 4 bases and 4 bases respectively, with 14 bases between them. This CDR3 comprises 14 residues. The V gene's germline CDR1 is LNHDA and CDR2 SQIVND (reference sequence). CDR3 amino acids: CASSTRSHRYEQYF. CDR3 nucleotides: TGTGCCAGTAGTACCCGTTCTCACAGGTACGAGCAGTACTTC.

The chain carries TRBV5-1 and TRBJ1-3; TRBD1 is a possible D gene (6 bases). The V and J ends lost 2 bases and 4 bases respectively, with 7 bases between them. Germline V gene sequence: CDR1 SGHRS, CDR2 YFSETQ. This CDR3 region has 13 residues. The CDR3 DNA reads TGCGCCAGCAGCTTTACAGGGGGAAACACCATATATTTT. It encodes CASSFTGGNTIYF. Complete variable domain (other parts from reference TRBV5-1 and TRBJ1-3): KAGVTQTPRYLIKTRGQQVTLSCSPISGHRSVSWYQQTPGQGLQFLFEYFSETQRNKGNFPGRFSGRQFSNSRSEMNVSTLELGDSALYLCASSFTGGNTIYFGEGSWLTVV.

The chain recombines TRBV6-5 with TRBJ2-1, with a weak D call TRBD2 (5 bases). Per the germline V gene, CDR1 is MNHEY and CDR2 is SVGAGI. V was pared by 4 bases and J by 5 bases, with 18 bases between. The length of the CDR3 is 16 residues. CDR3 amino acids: CASSWARTGLDNEQFF. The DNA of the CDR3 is TGTGCCAGCAGTTGGGCCAGGACTGGTCTCGACAATGAGCAGTTCTTC.

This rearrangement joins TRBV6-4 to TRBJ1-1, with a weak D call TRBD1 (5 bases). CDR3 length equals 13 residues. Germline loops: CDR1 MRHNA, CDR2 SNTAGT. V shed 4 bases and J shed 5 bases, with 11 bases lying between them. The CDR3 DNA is TGTGCCAGCAGTGCGCTTCAGGGTACTGAAGCTTTCTTT. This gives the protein CASSALQGTEAFF.

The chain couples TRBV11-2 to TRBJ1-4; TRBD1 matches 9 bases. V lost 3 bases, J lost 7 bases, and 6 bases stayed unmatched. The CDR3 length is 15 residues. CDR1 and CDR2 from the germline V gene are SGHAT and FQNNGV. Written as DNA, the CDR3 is TGTGCCAGCAGCTTTCAAACAGGGGGCATTGAAAAACTGTTTTTT. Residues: CASSFQTGGIEKLFF.

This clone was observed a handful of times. CDR3 nucleotides: TGTGCCAGTAGTAGGGGCGGGACAGGGTTATCCTTTCAGTACTTC. Translated: CASSRGGTGLSFQYF. The rearrangement links TRBV19 to TRBJ2-4; the match to TRBD1 covers 9 bases. Germline CDR1 LNHDA, CDR2 SQIVND (reference sequence). The CDR3 consists of 15 residues. After removal of 4 bases from V and 11 bases from J, the junction contained 12 bases not matched to a gene.

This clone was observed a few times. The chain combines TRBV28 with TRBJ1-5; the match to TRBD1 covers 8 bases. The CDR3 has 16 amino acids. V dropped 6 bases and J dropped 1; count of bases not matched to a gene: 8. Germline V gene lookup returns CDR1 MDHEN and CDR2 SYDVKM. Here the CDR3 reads CASSSIWTGSNQPQHF. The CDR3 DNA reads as TGTGCCAGCAGCTCCATCTGGACAGGGAGCAATCAGCCCCAGCATTTT. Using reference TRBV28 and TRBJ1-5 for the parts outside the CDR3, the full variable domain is DVKVTQSSRYLVKRTGEKVFLECVQDMDHENMFWYRQDPGLGLRLIYFSYDVKMKEKGDIPEGYSVSREKKERFSLILESASTNQTSMYLCASSSIWTGSNQPQHFGDGTRLSIL.